There are a few counts of the clone carrying this T cell receptor (beta chain). No antigen is known for it. CDR1 and CDR2 from the germline V gene are SGHKS and YYEKEE (reference sequence). The V end lost 5 bases, the J end lost 6 bases, and 18 bases lay between the germline ends. The CDR3 extends over 14 amino acids. The sample originates from a study of T cells after yellow fever vaccination. Background on the study: Fractions of low cell number were prepared using SMART-Seq v4 Ultra Low Input. Findings of the study overall: At 96% for CD4 and approximately 88% for CD8, most primary-vaccination clones showed up again after the booster. Though it reached lower strength, the secondary response hit its peak faster, day 5 versus 15. Sorted repertoires could include abundant contaminating clonotypes from bulk cells.

A single record per CDR3 protein comes from TCRdb applying MiXCR to the 5' RACE reads. The repertoire has 250,000 to 300,000 distinct CDR3 sequences, around 5.3% of them found once; the top ten carry 2.5% to 4%. Here the sequenced sample was CD4+ T cells sorted from PBMCs, taken on the day of the yellow fever booster vaccination. The TCR comes from a man between 18 and 35 years old who received the YFV17D yellow fever vaccine. V is TRBV5-5 and J is TRBJ2-7; perhaps D is TRBD1 or TRBD2 (5 bases each). The CDR3, as DNA: TGTGCCAGCAGACAATCAGGAGGTAGGGGCGAGCAGTACGTC. It specifies CASRQSGGRGEQYV.